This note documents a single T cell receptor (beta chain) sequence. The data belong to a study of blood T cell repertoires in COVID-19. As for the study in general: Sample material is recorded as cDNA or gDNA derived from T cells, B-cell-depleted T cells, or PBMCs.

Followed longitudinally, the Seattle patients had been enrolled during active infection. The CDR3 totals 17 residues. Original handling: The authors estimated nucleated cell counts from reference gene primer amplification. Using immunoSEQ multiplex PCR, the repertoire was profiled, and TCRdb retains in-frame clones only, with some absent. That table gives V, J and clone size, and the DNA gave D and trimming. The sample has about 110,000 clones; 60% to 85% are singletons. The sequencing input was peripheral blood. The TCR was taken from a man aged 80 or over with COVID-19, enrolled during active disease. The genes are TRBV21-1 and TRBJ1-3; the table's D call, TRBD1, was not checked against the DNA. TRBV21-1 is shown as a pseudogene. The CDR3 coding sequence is TGTGCCAGCAGCAAAGTCCCGGGACACCTCTCTGGAAACACCATATATTTT. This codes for CASSKVPGHLSGNTIYF.